Each of the 19 T cell receptor beta chains below was sequenced from the same sample in a study of glioma-infiltrating T cells after dendritic cell vaccination (dated by TCRdb to the mid-2010s). Sample time point, as interpreted from the label and publication: after dendritic cell vaccination, including at tumor progression/relapse. The method was the immunoSEQ multiplex PCR assay. TCRdb took over this immuneACCESS table, retaining in-frame rearrangements with V and J assigned. Such tables are incomplete; in checked studies, under half of the missing clones stem from an unresolved V gene, and the remainder is unexplained. In this sample the table shows tens of thousands of clones, around 86% of which occur a single time. More than 2% of the sample is in the top ten clones. The sequences come from blood, collected after dendritic cell vaccination. These receptor sequences come from a human donor with glioblastoma.

The chain recombines TRBV19 with TRBJ1-6; no clear D. Per the germline V gene, CDR1 is LNHDA and CDR2 is SQIVND (reference sequence). The CDR3 is 13 amino acids. V lost 7 bases and J 7 bases, leaving 11 bases between the germline ends. The CDR3: CASKVTGNSPLHF. The CDR3 DNA reads as TGTGCCAGTAAGGTCACGGGGAATTCACCCCTCCACTTT.

This clone occurred a few times. Distinct nucleotide sequences in the sample also encode this CDR3. The gene calls are TRBV19 and TRBJ1-1; no clear D. This CDR3 comprises 13 residues. In germline, CDR1 is LNHDA, CDR2 SQIVND (reference sequence). The V gene lost 1 base and the J gene lost 5 bases, with 8 bases spanning the gap. The CDR3 sequence: CASSIGGYTEAFF. CDR3 DNA: TGTGCCAGTAGTATAGGCGGATATACTGAAGCTTTCTTT. Full variable domain (outside the CDR3, taken from reference TRBV19 and TRBJ1-1): DGGITQSPKYLFRKEGQNVTLSCEQNLNHDAMYWYRQDPGQGLRLIYYSQIVNDFQKGDIAEGYSVSREKKESFPLTVTSAQKNPTAFYLCASSIGGYTEAFFGQGTRLTVV.

The table lists this clone with a count of one. The chain has TRBV10-3 and TRBJ2-2; D not certain. Germline V gene data show CDR1 as ENHRY and CDR2 as SYGVKD. Trimming removed 6 bases at V and 3 bases at J, with 8 bases between. This CDR3 has 13 amino acids. The CDR3: CAIRNPDTGELFF. CDR3 bases: TGTGCCATCAGGAACCCAGACACCGGGGAGCTGTTTTTT.

A single count supports this clone. This sequence joins TRBV7-3 and TRBJ2-3, with TRBD1 matching 7 bases. This CDR3 region has 16 residues. The J segment lost 4 bases and the V segment lost 2 bases, leaving 9 bases of the junction unmatched. Germline V gene lookup returns CDR1 SGHTA and CDR2 FQGTGA. CDR3 DNA sequence: TGTGCCAGCAGCTTAGCAGACGGGACAGTCCCAGATACGCAGTATTTT. Amino acid sequence: CASSLADGTVPDTQYF.

The rearrangement uses TRBV18 and TRBJ2-7; possible D gene TRBD1, 6 bases. Trimming pared 6 bases from V and 6 bases from J, leaving 15 bases between. CDR3 length: 13 amino acids. Per the germline V gene, CDR1 is KGHSH and CDR2 is LQKENI. CDR3 sequence: CASSRDRPLEQYF. The CDR3 nucleotides are TGTGCCAGCTCCCGCGACAGGCCCCTCGAGCAGTACTTC.

This clone was found a few times. This rearrangement joins TRBV2 to TRBJ2-5; no definite D call. CDR3 length: 13 residues. Germline assignment: CDR1 SNHLY and CDR2 FYNNEI. The V and J ends lost 4 bases and 5 bases respectively, with 11 bases between them. The CDR3 is CASSVWRMETQYF. In nucleotides, the CDR3 is TGTGCCAGCAGTGTTTGGAGAATGGAGACCCAGTACTTC. The whole variable domain, remainder taken from reference TRBV2 and TRBJ2-5, is EPEVTQTPSHQVTQMGQEVILRCVPISNHLYFYWYRQILGQKVEFLVSFYNNEISEKSEIFDDQFSVERPDGSNFTLKIRSTKLEDSAMYFCASSVWRMETQYFGPGTRLLVL.

The chain carries TRBV5-1 and TRBJ1-2, with D possibly matching TRBD1 (6 bases). Trimming removed 4 bases from V and 4 bases from J, with 20 bases in between. Germline lookup yields CDR1 SGHRS and CDR2 YFSETQ. The CDR3 consists of 16 residues. CDR3 bases: TGCGCCAGCAGCCCGGCCGTTGGGGGGGCCTTCTATGGCTACACCTTC. Protein sequence: CASSPAVGGAFYGYTF.

The rearrangement joins TRBV9 to TRBJ2-7; D ambiguous. The CDR3 runs 14 residues. Trimming stripped 2 bases from V and 3 bases from J, with 12 bases between. The germline V gene has CDR1 SGDLS and CDR2 YYNGEE. This CDR3 reads CASSVSVERYEQYF. DNA for the CDR3: TGTGCCAGCAGCGTGTCCGTGGAGCGCTACGAGCAGTACTTC.

The chain recombines TRBV10-3 with TRBJ2-3; the match to TRBD2 covers 7 bases. CDR1 is ENHRY and CDR2 is SYGVKD in the germline V gene. V lost 3 bases and J lost 3; bases outside the gene matches: 3. The CDR3 length is 14 residues. The CDR3 loop reads CAISDLRETDTQYF. In nucleotides, the CDR3 is TGTGCCATCAGTGATTTGCGGGAGACAGATACGCAGTATTTT.

The CDR3: CASTGVGFSYEQYF. The CDR3 DNA follows: TGTGCCAGCACCGGAGTGGGTTTCTCCTACGAGCAGTACTTC. The chain couples TRBV6-1 to TRBJ2-7, with D uncertain. CDR3 size: 14 residues. The germline gives CDR1 MNHNS, CDR2 SASEGT. V lost 7 bases to trimming and J lost 0 bases, with 13 bases between them.

The chain links TRBV7-9 to TRBJ1-2; 10 nucleotides align to TRBD1. The CDR3 is 14 amino acids. Germline V gene sequence: CDR1 SEHNR, CDR2 FQNEAQ (reference sequence). Trimming cost V 5 bases and J 6 bases; bases outside gene matches: 6. CDR3 in amino acids: CASSLNDRGHGYTF. The CDR3 DNA reads TGTGCCAGCAGCCTGAACGACAGGGGGCATGGCTACACCTTC.

This rearrangement joins TRBV6-1 to TRBJ1-5; D gene uncertain. V gave up 3 bases and J gave up 5 bases, with 11 bases separating them. The CDR3 has 14 residues. Germline V CDR1 and CDR2: MNHNS, SASEGT. The CDR3 spells CASSDAGFDQPQHF. CDR3 DNA sequence: TGTGCCAGCAGTGACGCGGGGTTTGATCAGCCCCAGCATTTT.

V and J are TRBV11-3 and TRBJ2-7; TRBD1 agrees at 9 bases. The germline V gene has CDR1 SGHNT and CDR2 YENEEA. V shed 0 bases and J 1 base; nucleotides not matched to a gene: 1. There are 15 residues in the CDR3. DNA of the CDR3: TGTGCCAGCAGCTTAGACGGGACAGGGTCCTACGAGCAGTACTTC. Translated, it gives CASSLDGTGSYEQYF. Combining the CDR3 with reference TRBV11-3 and TRBJ2-7 gives the whole variable domain EAGVVQSPRYKIIEKKQPVAFWCNPISGHNTLYWYLQNLGQGPELLIRYENEEAVDDSQLPKDRFSAERLKGVDSTLKIQPAELGDSAVYLCASSLDGTGSYEQYFGPGTRLTVT.

CDR3 loop: CASSLPETQYF. The CDR3 nucleotides read TGTGCCAGCAGCCTCCCAGAGACCCAGTACTTC. The rearrangement uses TRBV2 and TRBJ2-5; D unresolved. The CDR3 contains 11 residues. V was shortened by 6 bases and J by 4 bases, with 6 bases between the two germline ends. Germline CDR1 is SNHLY and CDR2 is FYNNEI.

This clone has just one count. The chain couples TRBV7-8 to TRBJ1-6, with D hard to call. Germline CDR1 SGHVS, CDR2 FQNEAQ. The CDR3 runs 17 residues. V shed 1 base and J shed 0 bases, with 10 bases lying between them. The CDR3, as DNA: TGTGCCAGCAGCTTAGGTGCTGGGAGCTCCTATAATTCACCCCTCCACTTT. Translated: CASSLGAGSSYNSPLHF.

The chain uses TRBV27 and TRBJ1-2; D is unresolved. V gave up 2 bases and J gave up 0 bases, with 7 bases separating them. This CDR3 region has 14 residues. CDR1 is MNHEY and CDR2 is SMNVEV in the germline V gene (reference sequence). The chain's CDR3 is CASSLLTTNYGYTF. Here the CDR3 DNA reads TGTGCCAGCAGTTTACTGACTACTAACTATGGCTACACCTTC.

This clone was recorded once. The chain has TRBV4-2 and TRBJ2-7, with 10 positions matching TRBD2. Germline values: CDR1 LGHNA, CDR2 YNFKEQ. V trimming: 1 base; J trimming: 2 bases; junction bases outside the gene matches: 8. This CDR3 contains 17 residues. The CDR3 spells CASSQVVGTSEPYEQYF. CDR3 nucleotide sequence: TGTGCCAGCAGCCAAGTGGTGGGGACTAGCGAACCCTACGAGCAGTACTTC.

This clone was seen once. The V call is TRBV7-6, the J call TRBJ2-1; TRBD2 is a possible D gene (6 bases). Trimming removed 1 base from V and 7 bases from J, with 14 bases in between. The CDR3 spans 15 residues. Germline-derived CDR1 and CDR2 are SGHVS and FNYEAQ. The CDR3 sequence: CASSLEFGSGNEQFF. In DNA, the CDR3 is TGTGCCAGCAGCTTAGAGTTCGGAAGCGGGAATGAGCAGTTCTTC.

The rearrangement joins TRBV6-1 to TRBJ2-5; maybe TRBD1 (6 bases). CDR1 is MNHNS, CDR2 SASEGT, per germline. The CDR3 length is 15 residues. The V end was cut by 5 bases, the J end by 1 base, with 14 bases between. This CDR3 reads CASSPPWTAQETQYF. In nucleotides, the CDR3 is TGTGCCAGCAGTCCCCCCTGGACAGCCCAAGAGACCCAGTACTTC.